These 16 T cell receptor beta chains share one sample of origin, sequenced in a study of blood T cell repertoires in COVID-19. Profiling relied on immunoSEQ multiplex PCR, and the TCRdb table lists in-frame clones only, not all of them. The sample consists of approximately 130,000 clones, around 83% of them appearing once. Material: peripheral blood. The receptors originated from a man in his forties or fifties with active or convalescent COVID-19.

J is TRBJ1-1 and V is TRBV10-1; D is ambiguous. Germline-derived CDR1 and CDR2 are WNHNN and SYGVQD (reference sequence). The CDR3 is made up of 13 amino acids. Deletions cut 5 bases from V and 1 base from J, with 8 bases between. CDR3: CASSPRENTEAFF. CDR3 nucleotide sequence: TGCGCCAGCAGTCCCCGGGAGAACACTGAAGCTTTCTTT.

The chain joins TRBV5-1 to TRBJ2-7; 7 nucleotides align to TRBD1. Trimming took 4 bases from V and 2 from J; bases not matched to a gene: 6. The CDR3 runs to 14 residues. CDR1 and CDR2 from the germline V gene are SGHRS and YFSETQ. In DNA form, the CDR3 reads TGCGCCAGCAGCCTACGGGACAGACCCTACGAGCAGTACTTC. It yields the protein CASSLRDRPYEQYF.

In its sample, this clone was seen once. The V and J genes are TRBV29-1 and TRBJ1-1; tentatively, D is TRBD1 (6 bases). The CDR3 is 15 amino acids. Trimming cost V 4 bases and J 7 bases, with 22 bases left between them. Germline lookup yields CDR1 SQVTM and CDR2 ANQGSEA. The CDR3 spells CSVGRGQLLRVEAFF. The CDR3 nucleotides are TGCAGCGTTGGCAGGGGCCAGCTCTTGAGGGTTGAAGCTTTCTTT. The full variable domain, completed using reference TRBV29-1 and TRBJ1-1, is SAVISQKPSRDICQRGTSLTIQCQVDSQVTMMFWYRQQPGQSLTLIATANQGSEATYESGFVIDKFPISRPNLTFSTLTVSNMSPEDSSIYLCSVGRGQLLRVEAFFGQGTRLTVV.

The chain links TRBV5-1 to TRBJ2-1; 13 bases are a match to TRBD2. The length of the CDR3 is 16 residues. The ends lost 0 bases at V and 5 bases at J; junction bases unmatched: 2. The germline CDR1 and CDR2 sequences are SGHRS and YFSETQ. The CDR3 DNA follows: TGCGCCAGCAGCTTGGTGGGGACTAGCGGGAACAATGAGCAGTTCTTC. Translated: CASSLVGTSGNNEQFF.

V usage is TRBV7-2 and J usage is TRBJ2-1; weak D call: TRBD2 (7 bases). V was shortened by 1 base and J by 7 bases, with 17 bases between the two germline ends. CDR1 and CDR2 (germline): SGHTA, FQGNSA. The CDR3 has 16 amino acids. The CDR3, as DNA: TGTGCCAGCAGCTTAGGTAGGGGGGGCGTTAAGAATGAGCAGTTCTTC. Protein sequence: CASSLGRGGVKNEQFF.

This chain joins TRBV9 and TRBJ1-4, with TRBD1 as a possible D gene (6 bases). Trimming pared 4 bases from V and 5 bases from J, leaving 12 bases between. Germline CDR1 is SGDLS and CDR2 is YYNGEE. The CDR3 covers 14 residues. The chain's CDR3 is CASSSSGVNEKLFF. In nucleotides, the CDR3 is TGTGCCAGCAGCTCCTCAGGGGTGAATGAAAAACTGTTTTTT. The entire variable domain, with the rest obtained from reference TRBV9 and TRBJ1-4, is as follows: DSGVTQTPKHLITATGQRVTLRCSPRSGDLSVYWYQQSLDQGLQFLIQYYNGEERAKGNILERFSAQQFPDLHSELNLSSLELGDSALYFCASSSSGVNEKLFFGSGTQLSVL.

The chain employs TRBV3-1 (or the pseudogene TRBV3-2) and TRBJ2-7; D is unclear. CDR3 length: 12 amino acids. Trimming left V 1 base short and J 4 bases short, with 5 bases between. Germline CDR1 reads LGHDT; CDR2 reads YNNKEL (reference sequence). CDR3 protein: CASSQVPYEQYF. CDR3 sequence (DNA): TGTGCCAGCAGCCAAGTTCCGTACGAGCAGTACTTC.

This clone showed up just a few times. The J gene is TRBJ2-2, the V gene TRBV10-3; TRBD1 is a possible D gene (5 bases). CDR1 is ENHRY and CDR2 is SYGVKD in the germline V gene. With 8 bases removed from V and 4 bases from J, the gap between germline ends came to 8 bases. The CDR3 runs 12 residues. CDR3 DNA: TGTGCCATCCGCAGGGCCACCGGGGAGCTGTTTTTT. Translating it yields CAIRRATGELFF.

This clone was seen only a few times. This chain uses TRBV7-7 with TRBJ2-7, with D possibly being TRBD2 (5 bases). Per germline, CDR1 SSHAT and CDR2 FNYEAQ (reference sequence). V was shortened by 5 bases and J by 5 bases, with 13 bases between the two germline ends. The CDR3 extends over 13 amino acids. Written as DNA, the CDR3 is TGTGCCAGCAGCCCCCCGGGATCGAACGAGCAGTACTTC. It yields the protein CASSPPGSNEQYF.

This clone was seen only a few times. The V gene is TRBV11-2, the J gene TRBJ1-2; possible D gene TRBD1, 6 bases. Germline lookup yields CDR1 SGHAT and CDR2 FQNNGV. The CDR3 is made up of 15 amino acids. V was trimmed by 5 bases and J by 3 bases, leaving 16 bases between them. CDR3: CASSPGHAVDYGYTF. The CDR3 DNA follows: TGTGCCAGCAGCCCGGGACATGCCGTGGACTATGGCTACACCTTC.

This chain uses TRBV7-6 with TRBJ1-1; D gene ambiguous. The germline V gene encodes CDR1 SGHVS and CDR2 FNYEAQ. CDR3 length: 14 amino acids. The V gene lost 2 bases and the J gene lost 1 base, with 8 bases spanning the gap. In DNA form, the CDR3 reads TGTGCCAGCAGCTTACAGGCGCAGAACACTGAAGCTTTCTTT. It translates to CASSLQAQNTEAFF. Using reference TRBV7-6 and TRBJ1-1 for the parts outside the CDR3, the full variable domain is GAGVSQSPRYKVTKRGQDVALRCDPISGHVSLYWYRQALGQGPEFLTYFNYEAQQDKSGLPNDRFSAERPEGSISTLTIQRTEQRDSAMYRCASSLQAQNTEAFFGQGTRLTVV.

The chain uses TRBV19 and TRBJ2-2; TRBD2 agrees at 16 bases. Germline CDR1 LNHDA, CDR2 SQIVND (reference sequence). Unmatched junction bases numbered 3, after V lost 0 bases and J lost 8 bases. The CDR3 totals 17 residues. This CDR3 reads CASSIEGLAGGPGELFF. The CDR3 region has the DNA TGTGCCAGTAGTATAGAGGGACTAGCGGGGGGGCCTGGGGAGCTGTTTTTT.

The V and J genes are TRBV3-1 (or the pseudogene TRBV3-2) and TRBJ2-7; TRBD1 matches 12 bases. This CDR3 has 16 amino acids. From germline, CDR1 is LGHDT and CDR2 YNNKEL (reference sequence). The V gene end was trimmed by 4 bases and the J gene end by 4 bases; junction bases not matched to a gene: 8. The CDR3 is CASSLHPGQGAYEQYF. The DNA of the CDR3 is TGTGCCAGCAGCCTACATCCGGGACAGGGGGCATACGAGCAGTACTTC.

V is TRBV18 and J is TRBJ2-2, with D unresolved. The ends were cut back, 3 bases at V and 1 base at J, with 15 bases in the middle. CDR1 and CDR2 from the germline V gene are KGHSH and LQKENI. The CDR3 is 17 amino acids. CDR3 nucleotides: TGTGCCAGCTCACCCCCTAATAGACTGCAGAACACCGGGGAGCTGTTTTTT. Protein: CASSPPNRLQNTGELFF.

This sequence joins TRBV11-3 and TRBJ2-4; D possibly corresponds to TRBD1 (6 bases). V was cut by 1 base and J by 8 bases, with 12 bases left in between. CDR3 length equals 14 residues. Germline CDR1 and CDR2: SGHNT and YENEEA. CDR3 bases: TGTGCCAGCAGCTTAGGGCAGGGGATGGACATTCAGTACTTC. Translation: CASSLGQGMDIQYF.

This chain's CDR3 is CASSLRTGGLSDTQYF. The CDR3, as DNA: TGTGCCAGTAGTCTACGGACAGGGGGTCTCTCAGATACGCAGTATTTT. The V call is TRBV19, the J call TRBJ2-3; 10 nucleotides align to TRBD1. Unmatched junction bases numbered 9, after V lost 5 bases and J lost 4 bases. The CDR3 has 16 residues. Germline lookup yields CDR1 LNHDA and CDR2 SQIVND (reference sequence). Drawing the rest from reference TRBV19 and TRBJ2-3, the complete variable domain is DGGITQSPKYLFRKEGQNVTLSCEQNLNHDAMYWYRQDPGQGLRLIYYSQIVNDFQKGDIAEGYSVSREKKESFPLTVTSAQKNPTAFYLCASSLRTGGLSDTQYFGPGTRLTVL.